This T cell receptor beta chain came from a study of beta chain features in type 1 diabetes. General study findings and limits: Within each of all four CD4+ subsets, Type 1 diabetes patients had TCRB CDR3s that were moderately but significantly shorter.

This clone was recorded a few times. Its antigen is unknown. Investigators reverse transcribed all isolated RNA, so they sequenced expressed TCRB transcripts. Sequencing was performed with immunoSEQ multiplex PCR; in TCRdb, only in-frame clones are kept and a portion is missing. This table holds just over 600,000 clones, around 15% found once. This TCR was recovered from a young man in good health. The sample taken for sequencing was naive CD4+ T cells from blood.

As DNA, the CDR3 is TGTGCCAGCAGTTTCGTTTCTTCAGGTGGGCCTGGAAACACCATATATTTT. Translated, it gives CASSFVSSGGPGNTIYF. The chain joins TRBV2 to TRBJ1-3; no reliable D call. The CDR3 totals 17 residues. The germline CDR1 and CDR2 sequences are SNHLY and FYNNEI. Trimming shortened V by 5 bases and J by 2 bases, and 19 bases separated the two germline ends.